This T cell receptor (beta chain) is from a study of technical replicates of blood from several donors. Sequenced by immunoSEQ multiplex PCR; TCRdb stores in-frame clones only, minus some. The top ten clones hold around 0.26% of a sample with 70,000 to 95,000 clones, around 94% of them seen once. The CDR3 consists of 14 residues. V lost 2 bases and J lost 6, with 12 bases in between. CDR1 is MGHRA, CDR2 YSYEKL, per germline. This clonotype originated in a human donor in good health. The gene calls are TRBV4-1 and TRBJ2-3; TRBD1 might be the D (5 bases). The source material was T cells isolated from PBMCs. The CDR3 loop is CASSQISRVDTQYF. The CDR3 region has the DNA TGCGCCAGCAGCCAAATCTCCAGGGTTGATACGCAGTATTTT.